This TCR beta chain was identified in a study of blood T cell repertoires in COVID-19. Across the whole study: The United States, Italy and Spain were the sources of the acute and convalescent COVID-19 samples. Sample material is recorded as cDNA or gDNA derived from T cells, B-cell-depleted T cells, or PBMCs.

In Seattle, patients joined the study during active infection and were tracked longitudinally. In the authors' methods: For nucleated cells, counts were estimated from reference gene primer amplification. The method was immunoSEQ multiplex PCR; TCRdb's version includes in-frame clones alone and lacks a portion of them. V, J and clone size are those of that table, while D and trimming were read from the DNA. The sample holds over 150,000 clones; roughly 86% are singletons and the top ten take under 3.5%. Worth noting for this clone: Other DNA sequences in this sample translate to the same CDR3.

Trimming cost V 0 bases and J 3 bases; bases outside gene matches: 3. The CDR3 totals 15 residues. Germline loops: CDR1 SGDLS, CDR2 YYNGEE. The sequenced material came from peripheral blood. This sequence was found in a woman over 75 with COVID-19, enrolled during active disease. The chain combines TRBV9 with TRBJ2-1, with 7 bases aligning to TRBD2. The chain's CDR3 is CASSVAGGSYNEQFF. CDR3 in DNA: TGTGCCAGCAGCGTAGCGGGAGGAAGCTACAATGAGCAGTTCTTC.